The rows below give T cell receptor beta chains drawn from one sample of a study of blood T cells in healthy people across ages. MiXCR, applied by TCRdb to the 5' RACE reads, yields one record per CDR3 protein. Altogether 800,000 to 950,000 distinct CDR3 sequences are present, 25% to 30% being singletons, with the ten largest covering more than 8.5%. The same sample was also studied in work on T cells of mothers and their children.

Input material: blood. Receptor source: a middle-aged woman in good health. Each CDR3 is given with its conserved first and last residue. The D gene is left open where the match is weak. Size is stated for part of the rows, as once, few or many counts, or as a class when the clone is expanded.

CDR3 protein,CDR3 DNA,clone size,J gene,CDR3 length,D gene,V gene
CSADPGLSADTQYF,TGCAGTGCCGACCCAGGGTTAAGCGCAGATACGCAGTATTTT,-,TRBJ2-3,14,-,TRBV20-1
CASSFPGQGPNEQFF,TGTGCCAGCAGTTTCCCGGGACAGGGACCCAATGAGCAGTTCTTC,-,TRBJ2-1,15,TRBD1,TRBV12-3/TRBV12-4
CASRSQGIPYTF,TGTGCCAGCAGATCTCAGGGGATACCTTACACCTTC,-,TRBJ1-2,12,-,TRBV28
CASSLPRTGRGGNEQFF,TGCGCCAGCAGCTTGCCCCGTACTGGCAGGGGCGGGAATGAGCAGTTCTTC,-,TRBJ2-1,17,-,TRBV5-1
CSAAGPGANVRTF,TGCAGTGCTGCTGGGCCTGGGGCCAACGTCCGGACTTTC,many,TRBJ2-6,13,-,TRBV20-1
CASNIGTGANSPLHF,TGTGCCAGCAACATCGGCACAGGGGCCAATTCACCCCTCCACTTT,few,TRBJ1-6,15,TRBD1,TRBV2
CSASLGTGDYGYTF,TGCAGTGCTAGCCTCGGGACAGGGGACTATGGCTACACCTTC,few,TRBJ1-2,14,TRBD1,TRBV20-1
CASSIGQGALGNEQFF,TGTGCCAGTAGTATTGGACAGGGGGCATTGGGCAATGAGCAGTTCTTC,-,TRBJ2-1,16,TRBD1,TRBV19
CSVETSGGNTQYF,TGCAGCGTCGAGACTAGCGGGGGGAATACGCAGTATTTT,medium-sized,TRBJ2-3,13,TRBD2,TRBV29-1
CASSSYWQGAAGANVLTF,TGTGCCAGCAGCTCGTATTGGCAGGGGGCAGCTGGGGCCAACGTCCTGACTTTC,-,TRBJ2-6,18,TRBD1,TRBV28
CSATSGTRQGGELFF,TGCAGTGCTACTAGCGGGACCCGGCAGGGCGGGGAGCTGTTTTTT,few,TRBJ2-2,15,TRBD2,TRBV20-1
CASVPVGNQPQHF,TGTGCCAGCGTTCCGGTGGGCAATCAGCCCCAGCATTTT,-,TRBJ1-5,13,-,TRBV28
CSASLGSNQPQHF,TGCAGTGCTTCCCTCGGGAGCAATCAGCCCCAGCATTTT,-,TRBJ1-5,13,-,TRBV20-1
CASSLASRYEQYF,TGTGCCAGCAGTTTAGCGAGTCGGTACGAGCAGTACTTC,many,TRBJ2-7,13,-,TRBV7-9
CASSQVGAAVALHF,TGTGCCAGCAGCCAAGTCGGGGCCGCGGTGGCCCTCCACTTT,-,TRBJ1-6,14,-,TRBV14
CSARDWESRYF,TGCAGTGCTAGAGATTGGGAGTCCCGGTACTTC,many,TRBJ2-7,11,-,TRBV20-1
CAWSYALRVKGSYEQYF,TGTGCCTGGAGTTACGCATTGAGGGTGAAGGGATCCTACGAGCAGTACTTC,many,TRBJ2-7,17,-,TRBV30
CASSPSTVSDGYTF,TGTGCCAGTTCACCATCCACCGTATCAGATGGCTACACCTTC,-,TRBJ1-2,14,-,TRBV18
CASSPASRGVAYGYTF,TGTGCCAGCTCACCAGCGTCTAGAGGGGTCGCCTATGGCTACACCTTC,-,TRBJ1-2,16,-,TRBV18
CSARPPGQGLGEQFF,TGCAGTGCTAGACCACCGGGACAGGGGCTGGGTGAGCAGTTCTTC,-,TRBJ2-1,15,TRBD1,TRBV20-1
CAIRSDSYTEAFF,TGTGCCATCAGATCGGACAGCTACACTGAAGCTTTCTTT,-,TRBJ1-1,13,-,TRBV10-3
CSARQQGSYNSPLHF,TGCAGTGCTAGACAACAGGGCTCCTATAATTCACCCCTCCACTTT,-,TRBJ1-6,15,-,TRBV20-1
CSVASSGTDTQYF,TGCAGCGTTGCGTCTAGCGGTACAGATACGCAGTATTTT,many,TRBJ2-3,13,TRBD2,TRBV29-1
CASSIQDRGYEQYF,TGTGCCAGTAGTATACAGGACAGGGGCTACGAGCAGTACTTC,few,TRBJ2-7,14,TRBD1,TRBV19
CASSRLARASYNEQFF,TGTGCCAGCTCACGATTGGCCAGGGCCTCCTACAATGAGCAGTTCTTC,few,TRBJ2-1,16,-,TRBV18
CSARDLEGWNEQFF,TGCAGTGCTAGAGATCTGGAGGGCTGGAATGAGCAGTTCTTC,many,TRBJ2-1,14,-,TRBV20-1
CTSSEASHPYEQYF,TGTACCAGCAGTGAGGCATCTCATCCCTACGAGCAGTACTTC,few,TRBJ2-7,14,-,TRBV2
CASSTSRNTIYF,TGTGCCAGCAGCACATCTAGAAACACCATATATTTT,-,TRBJ1-3,12,-,TRBV7-2
CASSLSWRGPLVEQFF,TGCGCCAGCAGCTTGTCCTGGCGGGGGCCCCTCGTCGAGCAGTTCTTC,-,TRBJ2-1,16,-,TRBV5-1
CAWKVGGSYEQYF,TGTGCCTGGAAGGTCGGAGGGTCCTACGAGCAGTACTTC,many,TRBJ2-7,13,-,TRBV30
CASSDSVREQYF,TGTGCCAGCAGTGACTCCGTGCGCGAGCAGTACTTC,many,TRBJ2-7,12,-,TRBV6-4
CASSWGSWRGGANVLTF,TGTGCCAGCAGCTGGGGCTCGTGGAGAGGTGGGGCCAACGTCCTGACTTTC,-,TRBJ2-6,17,-,TRBV6-1
CASSSQTFGETPYF,TGTGCCAGCAGCTCCCAAACGTTTGGGGAGACCCCGTACTTC,few,TRBJ2-5,14,-,TRBV11-1
CASSHPRGRDEQYF,TGTGCCAGCAGCCACCCGAGGGGGCGCGACGAGCAGTACTTC,many,TRBJ2-7,14,TRBD1,TRBV6-2/TRBV6-3
CASSPNLAGAGELFF,TGTGCCAGCTCACCGAACCTAGCGGGGGCCGGGGAGCTGTTTTTT,many,TRBJ2-2,15,TRBD2,TRBV18
CASKLWRDNSYNEQFF,TGTGCCAGCAAATTGTGGCGGGACAACTCCTACAATGAGCAGTTCTTC,-,TRBJ2-1,16,-,TRBV5-6
CASSESPSGGSAGELFF,TGTGCCAGCAGTGAATCTCCTAGCGGGGGTTCGGCCGGGGAGCTGTTTTTT,-,TRBJ2-2,17,TRBD2,TRBV25-1
CASSVGGGNTGELFF,TGTGCCAGCAGCGTAGGGGGGGGCAACACCGGGGAGCTGTTTTTT,few,TRBJ2-2,15,-,TRBV9
CASSGRGGGEKLFF,TGTGCCAGCAGTGGACGTGGGGGAGGTGAAAAACTGTTTTTT,-,TRBJ1-4,14,-,TRBV12-3/TRBV12-4
CASSGGGQGPYNEQFF,TGCGCCAGCAGCGGGGGGGGACAGGGGCCCTACAATGAGCAGTTCTTC,few,TRBJ2-1,16,TRBD1,TRBV5-1
CASTFGPSGIIETQYF,TGTGCCAGCACCTTCGGACCTTCTGGGATTATTGAGACCCAGTACTTC,many,TRBJ2-5,16,-,TRBV11-2
CASRPLRGRSSYNEQFF,TGTGCCAGCAGGCCTCTGCGCGGGCGGAGCTCCTACAATGAGCAGTTCTTC,few,TRBJ2-1,17,-,TRBV11-2
CASSLTTLAGNQETQYF,TGTGCCAGCAGCCTAACCACGCTAGCGGGAAACCAAGAGACCCAGTACTTC,many,TRBJ2-5,17,TRBD2,TRBV7-2
CASSVVRGGGKQYF,TGTGCCAGCAGCGTAGTAAGGGGAGGGGGAAAGCAGTATTTT,few,TRBJ2-3,14,-,TRBV9
CASSRLAGGYSYNEQFF,TGTGCCAGCAGCCGACTAGCGGGGGGGTACTCCTACAATGAGCAGTTCTTC,-,TRBJ2-1,17,TRBD2,TRBV7-2
CAIRGTGSNEQYF,TGTGCCATCAGGGGGACAGGGAGCAACGAGCAGTACTTC,-,TRBJ2-7,13,TRBD1,TRBV10-3
CASSARSREQYF,TGTGCCAGCAGCGCCCGAAGCCGGGAGCAGTACTTC,-,TRBJ2-7,12,-,TRBV7-9
CASRYTGNTEAFF,TGTGCCAGCAGATACACAGGGAACACTGAAGCTTTCTTT,-,TRBJ1-1,13,-,TRBV6-6
CASSSGLATETQYF,TGTGCCAGCAGCTCGGGACTAGCGACAGAGACCCAGTACTTC,-,TRBJ2-5,14,TRBD2,TRBV7-3
CASSLGISGGYEQYF,TGTGCCAGCAGCTTAGGTATTAGCGGGGGATACGAGCAGTACTTC,many,TRBJ2-7,15,TRBD2,TRBV11-2
CASSPDRDNTEAFF,TGTGCCAGCTCACCAGACCGGGATAACACTGAAGCTTTCTTT,few,TRBJ1-1,14,-,TRBV18
CASGLGAGGTGELFF,TGCGCCAGCGGTCTCGGGGCAGGAGGCACCGGGGAGCTGTTTTTT,-,TRBJ2-2,15,-,TRBV5-1
CSAPRLGMNTEAFF,TGCAGTGCTCCCCGCCTTGGCATGAACACTGAAGCTTTCTTT,-,TRBJ1-1,14,-,TRBV20-1
CASSLQGAVNTEAFF,TGCGCCAGCAGCTTGCAGGGGGCTGTGAACACTGAAGCTTTCTTT,few,TRBJ1-1,15,TRBD1,TRBV5-1
CASRAGTGNRNEQFF,TGTGCCAGCAGAGCCGGGACAGGGAATCGCAATGAGCAGTTCTTC,many,TRBJ2-1,15,TRBD1,TRBV27
CASSGYSNTGELFF,TGTGCCAGTAGTGGATACAGTAACACCGGGGAGCTGTTTTTT,-,TRBJ2-2,14,-,TRBV19
CASSQDFQTQETQYF,TGCGCCAGCAGCCAAGATTTCCAGACCCAAGAGACCCAGTACTTC,-,TRBJ2-5,15,-,TRBV4-1